The present T cell receptor beta chain was sequenced within a study of technical replicates of blood from four donors. Assay: immunoSEQ multiplex PCR; the TCRdb copy retains only in-frame clones and omits some. Of some 80,000 clones listed, nearly 98% are singletons. V was trimmed by 2 bases and J by 0 bases, leaving 3 bases between them. Germline loops: CDR1 MRHNA, CDR2 SNTAGT. The CDR3 totals 13 residues. The clonotype originates from a human donor in good health. Sequencing used T cells isolated from PBMCs. The V gene is TRBV6-4, the J gene TRBJ2-3, with unresolved D. CDR3 sequence reads: CASSDPSTDTQYF. DNA of the CDR3: TGTGCCAGCAGTGACCCTAGCACAGATACGCAGTATTTT.